The T cell receptor (beta chain) under discussion was sequenced for a study of control samples from healthy donors and cancer patients. Germline V lookup: CDR1 MNHEY, CDR2 SVGAGI. V dropped 11 bases and J dropped 0 bases, with 19 bases sitting between them. The CDR3 consists of 15 residues. Profiling relied on immunoSEQ multiplex PCR, and the TCRdb table lists in-frame clones only, not all of them. This repertoire shows approximately 50,000 clones, around 87% found once; its top ten account for roughly 13%. This clone was seen more than once but under ten times. Specimen: PBMCs. This chain connects TRBV6-5 to TRBJ1-1, with D unclear. The source of this sequence is a woman aged 55-69 years with lung cancer. In nucleotides, the CDR3 is TGTGCCGCACTCTCACATCAGGTCATGAACACTGAAGCTTTCTTT. Its protein product is CAALSHQVMNTEAFF.